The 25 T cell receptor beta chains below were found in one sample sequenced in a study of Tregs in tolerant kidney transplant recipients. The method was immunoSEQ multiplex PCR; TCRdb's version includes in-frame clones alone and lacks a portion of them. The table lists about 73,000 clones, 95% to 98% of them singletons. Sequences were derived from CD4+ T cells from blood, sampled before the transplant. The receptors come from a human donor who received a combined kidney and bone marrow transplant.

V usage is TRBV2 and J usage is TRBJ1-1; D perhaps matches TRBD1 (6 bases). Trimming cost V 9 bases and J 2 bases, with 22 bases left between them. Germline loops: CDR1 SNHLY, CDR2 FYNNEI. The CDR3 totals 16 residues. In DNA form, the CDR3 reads TGTGCCAGAAAGAAGACCCTCGGGACACTTAACACTGAAGCTTTCTTT. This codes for CARKKTLGTLNTEAFF.

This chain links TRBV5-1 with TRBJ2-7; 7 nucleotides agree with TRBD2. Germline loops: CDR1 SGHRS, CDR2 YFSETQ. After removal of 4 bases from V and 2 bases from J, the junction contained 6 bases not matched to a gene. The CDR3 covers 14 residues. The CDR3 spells CASSPSGEAYEQYF. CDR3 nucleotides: TGCGCCAGCAGCCCTAGCGGAGAGGCCTACGAGCAGTACTTC.

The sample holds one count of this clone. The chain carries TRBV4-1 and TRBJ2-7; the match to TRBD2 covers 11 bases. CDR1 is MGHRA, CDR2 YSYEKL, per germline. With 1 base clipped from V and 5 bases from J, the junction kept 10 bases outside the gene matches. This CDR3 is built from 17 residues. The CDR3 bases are TGCGCCAGCAGCCAAGTAAGGCGTAGCGGGGGGGTCGACGAGCAGTACTTC. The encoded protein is CASSQVRRSGGVDEQYF.

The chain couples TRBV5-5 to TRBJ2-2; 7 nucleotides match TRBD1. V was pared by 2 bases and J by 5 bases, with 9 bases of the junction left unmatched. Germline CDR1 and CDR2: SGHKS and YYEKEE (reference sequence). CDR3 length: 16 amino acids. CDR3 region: CASSFDSTGLTGELFF. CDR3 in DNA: TGTGCCAGCAGCTTTGATTCGACAGGGTTAACCGGGGAGCTGTTTTTT. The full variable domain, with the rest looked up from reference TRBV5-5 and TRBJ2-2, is DAGVTQSPTHLIKTRGQQVTLRCSPISGHKSVSWYQQVLGQGPQFIFQYYEKEERGRGNFPDRFSARQFPNYSSELNVNALLLGDSALYLCASSFDSTGLTGELFFGEGSRLTVL.

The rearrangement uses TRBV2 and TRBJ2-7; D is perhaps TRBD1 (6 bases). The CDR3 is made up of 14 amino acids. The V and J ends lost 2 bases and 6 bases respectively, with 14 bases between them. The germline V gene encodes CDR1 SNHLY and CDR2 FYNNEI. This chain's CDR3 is CASSELGTSGEQYF. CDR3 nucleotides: TGTGCCAGCAGTGAACTCGGGACATCTGGCGAGCAGTACTTC. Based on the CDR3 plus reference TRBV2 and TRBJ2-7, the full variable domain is EPEVTQTPSHQVTQMGQEVILRCVPISNHLYFYWYRQILGQKVEFLVSFYNNEISEKSEIFDDQFSVERPDGSNFTLKIRSTKLEDSAMYFCASSELGTSGEQYFGPGTRLTVT.

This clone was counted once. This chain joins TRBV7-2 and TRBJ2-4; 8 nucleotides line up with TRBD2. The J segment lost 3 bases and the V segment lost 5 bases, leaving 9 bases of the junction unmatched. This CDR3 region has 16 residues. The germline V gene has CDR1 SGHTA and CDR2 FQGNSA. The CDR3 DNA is TGTGCCAGCAGCGACCGGACTAGCATAGACAAAAACATTCAGTACTTC. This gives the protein CASSDRTSIDKNIQYF.

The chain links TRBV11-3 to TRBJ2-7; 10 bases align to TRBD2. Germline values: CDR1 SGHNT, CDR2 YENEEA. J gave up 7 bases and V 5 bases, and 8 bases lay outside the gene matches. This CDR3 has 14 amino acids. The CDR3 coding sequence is TGTGCCAGCAGCCAAAGACTAGCGGGTACGGAGCAGTACTTC. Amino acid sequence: CASSQRLAGTEQYF.

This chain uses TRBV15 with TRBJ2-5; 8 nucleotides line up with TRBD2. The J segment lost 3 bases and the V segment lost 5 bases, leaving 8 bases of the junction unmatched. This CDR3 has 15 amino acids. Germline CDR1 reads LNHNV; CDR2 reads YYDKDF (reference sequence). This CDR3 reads CATSGSGTREETQYF. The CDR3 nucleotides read TGTGCCACCAGCGGATCCGGGACTAGGGAAGAGACCCAGTACTTC.

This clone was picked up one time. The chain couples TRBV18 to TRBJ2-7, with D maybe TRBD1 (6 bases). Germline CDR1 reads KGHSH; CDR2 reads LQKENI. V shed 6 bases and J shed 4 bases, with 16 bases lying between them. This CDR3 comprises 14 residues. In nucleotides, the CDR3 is TGTGCCAGCTCCACAGGGCCCTCGGCTTACGAGCAGTACTTC. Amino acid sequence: CASSTGPSAYEQYF.

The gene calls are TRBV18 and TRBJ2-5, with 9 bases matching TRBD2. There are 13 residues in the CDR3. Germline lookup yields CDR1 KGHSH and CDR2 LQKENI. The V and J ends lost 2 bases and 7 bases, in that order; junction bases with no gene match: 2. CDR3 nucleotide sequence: TGTGCCAGCTCACCAGAGGGACTAGCGACCCAGTACTTC. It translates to CASSPEGLATQYF.

For the CDR3, the DNA is TGCGCCAGCAGCCGTGTTCCCCACTGGACTAGCGACTACGAGCAGTACTTC. Translation: CASSRVPHWTSDYEQYF. The chain employs TRBV4-3 and TRBJ2-7; 9 nucleotides align to TRBD2. CDR1 and CDR2 (germline): LGHNA, YSLEER. The ends lost 4 bases at V and 3 bases at J; junction bases unmatched: 13. This CDR3 spans 17 amino acids.

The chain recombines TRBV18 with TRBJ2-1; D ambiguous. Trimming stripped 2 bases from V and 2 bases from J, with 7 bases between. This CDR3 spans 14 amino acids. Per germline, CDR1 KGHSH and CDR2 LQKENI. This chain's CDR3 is CASSPSVTYNEQFF. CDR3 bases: TGTGCCAGCTCACCATCGGTCACCTACAATGAGCAGTTCTTC.

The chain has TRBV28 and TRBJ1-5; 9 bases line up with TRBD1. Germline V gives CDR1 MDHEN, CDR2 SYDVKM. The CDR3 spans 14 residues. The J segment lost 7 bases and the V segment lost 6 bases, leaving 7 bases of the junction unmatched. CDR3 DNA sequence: TGTGCCAGCAGAGACCGGGACAGGGAGCAGCCCCAGCATTTT. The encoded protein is CASRDRDREQPQHF. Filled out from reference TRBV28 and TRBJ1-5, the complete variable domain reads DVKVTQSSRYLVKRTGEKVFLECVQDMDHENMFWYRQDPGLGLRLIYFSYDVKMKEKGDIPEGYSVSREKKERFSLILESASTNQTSMYLCASRDRDREQPQHFGDGTRLSIL.

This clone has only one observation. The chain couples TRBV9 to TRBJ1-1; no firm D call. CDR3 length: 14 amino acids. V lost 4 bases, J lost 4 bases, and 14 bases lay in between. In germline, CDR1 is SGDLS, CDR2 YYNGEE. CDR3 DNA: TGTGCCAGCAGCATCACAGCGGAGGGCACTGAAGCTTTCTTT. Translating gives CASSITAEGTEAFF.

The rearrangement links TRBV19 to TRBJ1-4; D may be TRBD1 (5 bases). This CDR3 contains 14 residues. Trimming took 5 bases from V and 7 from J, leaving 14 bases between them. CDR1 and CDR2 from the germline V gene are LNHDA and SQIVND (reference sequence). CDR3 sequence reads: CASSPGLRIEKLFF. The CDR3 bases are TGTGCCAGTAGTCCGGGACTTCGGATTGAAAAACTGTTTTTT.

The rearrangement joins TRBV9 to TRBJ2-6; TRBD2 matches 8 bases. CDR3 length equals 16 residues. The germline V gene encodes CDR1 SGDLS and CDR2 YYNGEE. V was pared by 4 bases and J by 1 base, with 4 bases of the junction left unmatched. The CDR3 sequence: CASSPRGGSGANVLTF. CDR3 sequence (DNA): TGTGCCAGCAGCCCTCGGGGGGGATCTGGGGCCAACGTCCTGACTTTC.

CDR3 protein: CASSGQVNYGYTF. CDR3 nucleotides: TGTGCCAGCAGTGGACAGGTTAACTATGGCTACACCTTC. The chain couples TRBV2 to TRBJ1-2, with D possibly matching TRBD1 (6 bases). In germline, CDR1 is SNHLY, CDR2 FYNNEI. The CDR3 contains 13 residues. V lost 4 bases and J 1 base, leaving 7 bases between the germline ends.

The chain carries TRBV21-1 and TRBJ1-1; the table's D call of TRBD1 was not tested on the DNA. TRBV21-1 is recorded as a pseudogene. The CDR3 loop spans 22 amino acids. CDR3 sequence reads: CASSKVRVAGHRGQGSNTEAFF. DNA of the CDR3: TGTGCCAGCAGCAAAGTACGTGTGGCGGGCCACCGGGGACAGGGGTCGAACACTGAAGCTTTCTTT.

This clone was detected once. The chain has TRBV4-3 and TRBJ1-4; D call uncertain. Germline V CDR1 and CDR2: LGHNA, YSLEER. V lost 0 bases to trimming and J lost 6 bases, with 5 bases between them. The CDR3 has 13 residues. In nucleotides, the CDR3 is TGCGCCAGCAGCCAAGATGTAGATGAAAAACTGTTTTTT. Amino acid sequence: CASSQDVDEKLFF.

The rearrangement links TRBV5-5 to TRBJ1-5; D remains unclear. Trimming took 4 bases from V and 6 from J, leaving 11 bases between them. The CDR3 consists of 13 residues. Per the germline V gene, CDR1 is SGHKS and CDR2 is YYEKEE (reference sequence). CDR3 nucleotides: TGTGCCAGCAGCCTCGAGTGGGCTCAGCCCCAGCATTTT. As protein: CASSLEWAQPQHF.

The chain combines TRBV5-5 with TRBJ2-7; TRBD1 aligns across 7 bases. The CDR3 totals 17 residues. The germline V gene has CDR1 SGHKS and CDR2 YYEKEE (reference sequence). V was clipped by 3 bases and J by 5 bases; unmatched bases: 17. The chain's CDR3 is CASSSPLLTGKVHEQYF. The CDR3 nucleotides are TGTGCCAGCAGCTCCCCCCTTTTGACAGGGAAGGTCCACGAGCAGTACTTC.

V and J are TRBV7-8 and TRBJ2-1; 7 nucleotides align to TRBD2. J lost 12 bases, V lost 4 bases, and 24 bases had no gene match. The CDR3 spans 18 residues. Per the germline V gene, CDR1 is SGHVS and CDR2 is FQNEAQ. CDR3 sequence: CASSSMRLRSGGHLGQFF. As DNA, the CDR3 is TGTGCCAGCAGCTCGATGCGGTTGCGGTCGGGAGGTCATTTGGGGCAGTTCTTC.

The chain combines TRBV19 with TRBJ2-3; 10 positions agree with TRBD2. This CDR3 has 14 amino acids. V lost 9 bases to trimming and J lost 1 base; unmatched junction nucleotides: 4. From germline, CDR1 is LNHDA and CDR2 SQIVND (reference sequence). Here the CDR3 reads CASQSGGGTDTQYF. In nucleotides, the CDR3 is TGTGCCAGCCAGAGCGGGGGGGGCACAGATACGCAGTATTTT.

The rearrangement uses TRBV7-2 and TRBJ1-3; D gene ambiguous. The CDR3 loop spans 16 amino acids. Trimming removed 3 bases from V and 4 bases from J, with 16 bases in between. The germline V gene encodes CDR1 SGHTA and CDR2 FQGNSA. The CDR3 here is CASSLVNSGAGNTIYF. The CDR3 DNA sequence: TGTGCCAGCAGCTTGGTAAACTCAGGTGCAGGAAACACCATATATTTT.

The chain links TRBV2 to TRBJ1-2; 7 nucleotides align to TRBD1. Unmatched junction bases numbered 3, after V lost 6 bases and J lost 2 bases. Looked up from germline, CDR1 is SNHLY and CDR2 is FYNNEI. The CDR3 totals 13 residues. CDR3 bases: TGTGCCAGCAGGGGACAGACGAACTATGGCTACACCTTC. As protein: CASRGQTNYGYTF.